What follows are 32 T cell receptor beta chains derived from one specimen sequenced in a study of T cells in pancreatic ductal adenocarcinoma. Selected pancreatic ductal adenocarcinoma patients had undergone surgery without neoadjuvant therapy. Here immunoSEQ multiplex PCR was the method, and the copy in TCRdb shows in-frame clones only, minus some. The sample has about 12,000 clones; about nine tenths are singletons. What was sequenced was PBMCs. These receptors originate from a human donor with pancreatic ductal adenocarcinoma.

This clone was counted a few times. The rearrangement uses TRBV5-6 and TRBJ2-7; D not resolved. Between the trimmed V and J ends, which lost 0 bases and 2 bases, there was a span of 9 bases. Germline V lookup: CDR1 SGHDT, CDR2 YYEEEE. The CDR3 has 14 residues. The DNA for the CDR3 is TGTGCCAGCAGCTTGGAGCTGACCCCCTACGAGCAGTACTTC. This encodes CASSLELTPYEQYF.

This chain joins TRBV6-6 and TRBJ2-7, with D perhaps matching TRBD1 (5 bases). The CDR3 loop spans 15 amino acids. The ends were cut back, 6 bases at V and 3 bases at J, with 18 bases in the middle. Looked up from germline, CDR1 is MNHNY and CDR2 is SVGAGI (reference sequence). CDR3 in DNA: TGTGCCAGCAGCCGGTGGGGCAGGGAAGGCTACGAGCAGTACTTC. It encodes CASSRWGREGYEQYF.

The chain employs TRBV9 and TRBJ2-3; TRBD1 might be the D (6 bases). Germline V gene sequence: CDR1 SGDLS, CDR2 YYNGEE. Trimming left V 0 bases short and J 1 base short, with 12 bases between. CDR3 length: 16 amino acids. The CDR3 here is CASSVVGTGRTDTQYF. The CDR3 DNA reads TGTGCCAGCAGCGTAGTAGGAACAGGGCGCACAGATACGCAGTATTTT.

This clone was seen a single time. The chain carries TRBV5-1 and TRBJ2-2, with 7 nucleotides matching TRBD1. From germline, CDR1 is SGHRS and CDR2 YFSETQ. This CDR3 spans 16 amino acids. Losses at the gene ends were 5 bases for V and 0 bases for J; bases not matched to a gene: 7. In nucleotides, the CDR3 is TGCGCCAGCAGTCGAGACAGGGCCTCGAACACCGGGGAGCTGTTTTTT. Its protein is CASSRDRASNTGELFF.

The chain joins TRBV7-6 to TRBJ2-7, with TRBD2 matching 7 bases. Germline lookup yields CDR1 SGHVS and CDR2 FNYEAQ. There are 17 residues in the CDR3. The V gene end was trimmed by 4 bases and the J gene end by 3 bases; junction bases not matched to a gene: 15. This chain's CDR3 is CASSSGVRGERLYEQYF. As DNA, the CDR3 is TGTGCCAGCAGCTCCGGGGTCCGGGGGGAGCGACTCTACGAGCAGTACTTC.

V and J are TRBV4-1 and TRBJ2-6; 7 positions agree with TRBD2. Germline CDR1 and CDR2: MGHRA and YSYEKL. This CDR3 spans 16 amino acids. The V gene end was trimmed by 4 bases and the J gene end by 6 bases; junction bases not matched to a gene: 9. CDR3: CASSRHDSGAANVLTF. CDR3 sequence (DNA): TGCGCCAGCAGCCGACATGACAGCGGGGCGGCCAACGTCCTGACTTTC.

The V and J genes are TRBV4-2 and TRBJ1-5, with TRBD1 as a possible D gene (6 bases). Germline V lookup: CDR1 LGHNA, CDR2 YNFKEQ. The V end was cut by 4 bases, the J end by 1 base, with 17 bases between. The CDR3 length is 17 residues. The CDR3 DNA is TGTGCCAGCAGCCCAAGTCCAGGGGAGTTAAGCAATCAGCCCCAGCATTTT. This translates into CASSPSPGELSNQPQHF.

CDR3 nucleotide sequence: TGTGCCAGCAGCTTAGCAGCGGGTTCAGGCAATCAGCCCCAGCATTTT. Residues: CASSLAAGSGNQPQHF. The chain combines TRBV7-8 with TRBJ1-5; D unresolved. Germline V gives CDR1 SGHVS, CDR2 FQNEAQ. The ends were cut back, 0 bases at V and 2 bases at J, with 11 bases in the middle. This CDR3 is 16 amino acids long.

This clone is a singleton in its sample. The V gene is TRBV6-5, the J gene TRBJ2-4, with D hard to call. This CDR3 is built from 14 residues. The germline gives CDR1 MNHEY, CDR2 SVGAGI. Trimming pared 6 bases from V and 5 bases from J, leaving 14 bases between. CDR3 sequence reads: CASSLDKAENIQYF. CDR3 DNA: TGTGCCAGCAGCCTTGACAAGGCCGAAAACATTCAGTACTTC.

The CDR3, as DNA: TGTGCCATCAAGGACGGGGGAGGTCCAGATACGCAGTATTTT. It translates to CAIKDGGGPDTQYF. V and J are TRBV10-3 and TRBJ2-3, with TRBD2 as a possible D gene (6 bases). With 7 bases removed from V and 4 bases from J, the gap between germline ends came to 15 bases. The CDR3 loop spans 14 amino acids. Germline CDR1 ENHRY, CDR2 SYGVKD.

This chain uses TRBV6-5 with TRBJ2-3; no firm D call. CDR1 is MNHEY and CDR2 is SVGAGI in the germline V gene. Deletions cut 3 bases from V and 1 base from J, with 11 bases between. The CDR3 has 15 amino acids. The CDR3 loop reads CASSYNRQRTDTQYF. The CDR3 DNA reads TGTGCCAGCAGTTATAATCGCCAGCGCACAGATACGCAGTATTTT.

This clone has a single count. The chain employs TRBV25-1 and TRBJ2-5; no definite D call. The germline CDR1 and CDR2 sequences are MGHDK and SYGVNS. CDR3 length: 14 amino acids. The V and J ends lost 4 bases and 4 bases respectively, with 13 bases between them. The CDR3 DNA is TGTGCCAGCAGTGCCCCCAGCGTGAGAGAGACCCAGTACTTC. Amino acids: CASSAPSVRETQYF.

As regards this clone: One end of the junction is discordant with germline, which a read error may explain. The gene calls are TRBV18 and TRBJ1-1; 10 bases line up with TRBD1. CDR3 size: 15 residues. Germline CDR1 KGHSH, CDR2 LQKENI. CDR3 coding DNA: TGTGCCAGCTCACCACCGGGACAGGGGAACGCTGAAGCTTTCTTT. It codes for CASSPPGQGNAEAFF.

The V gene is TRBV7-2, the J gene TRBJ2-2; 8 bases match TRBD2. CDR3 length equals 18 residues. CDR1 and CDR2 from the germline V gene are SGHTA and FQGNSA. V gave up 1 base and J gave up 4 bases; unmatched junction bases: 11. CDR3 nucleotides: TGTGCCAGCAGCTTAGTTACGGGAGGGCTTGGGGGCACCGGGGAGCTGTTTTTT. It specifies CASSLVTGGLGGTGELFF. The whole variable domain, filled in from reference TRBV7-2 and TRBJ2-2, reads GAGVSQSPSNKVTEKGKDVELRCDPISGHTALYWYRQSLGQGLEFLIYFQGNSAPDKSGLPSDRFSAERTGGSVSTLTIQRTQQEDSAVYLCASSLVTGGLGGTGELFFGEGSRLTVL.

Only one count was recorded for this clone. The chain links TRBV15 to TRBJ2-1; no firm D call. Trimming left V 1 base short and J 5 bases short, with 21 bases between. From germline, CDR1 is LNHNV and CDR2 YYDKDF (reference sequence). The CDR3 contains 18 residues. The CDR3 loop reads CATSRGGSISPPHNEQFF. The CDR3, as DNA: TGTGCCACCAGCAGAGGAGGCAGCATATCGCCCCCCCACAATGAGCAGTTCTTC.

The chain links TRBV7-3 to TRBJ2-5; 8 nucleotides agree with TRBD1. Trimming at V came to 2 bases and at J to 4 bases, leaving 6 bases not matched to a gene. The germline V gene has CDR1 SGHTA and CDR2 FQGTGA. The CDR3 is 15 amino acids. The CDR3 protein is CASSLRGQGGETQYF. CDR3 nucleotide sequence: TGTGCCAGCAGCTTACGCGGACAGGGAGGAGAGACCCAGTACTTC.

This chain uses TRBV11-2 with TRBJ1-4; 9 bases are a match to TRBD1. This CDR3 spans 14 amino acids. V dropped 4 bases and J dropped 6; count of bases not matched to a gene: 3. CDR1 SGHAT and CDR2 FQNNGV come from the germline V gene. The CDR3 DNA is TGTGCCAGCAGCTCCGGACAGGGGTATGAAAAACTGTTTTTT. It encodes CASSSGQGYEKLFF. Using reference TRBV11-2 and TRBJ1-4 for the parts outside the CDR3, the full variable domain is EAGVAQSPRYKIIEKRQSVAFWCNPISGHATLYWYQQILGQGPKLLIQFQNNGVVDDSQLPKDRFSAERLKGVDSTLKIQPAKLEDSAVYLCASSSGQGYEKLFFGSGTQLSVL.

The V and J genes are TRBV27 and TRBJ2-3; D unclear. CDR3 length equals 13 residues. The V end was cut by 5 bases, the J end by 2 bases, with 8 bases between. Per the germline V gene, CDR1 is MNHEY and CDR2 is SMNVEV (reference sequence). Here the CDR3 reads CASSQWDTDTQYF. The CDR3 nucleotides are TGTGCCAGCAGTCAGTGGGACACAGATACGCAGTATTTT.

J is TRBJ1-6 and V is TRBV9; D is ambiguous. Per the germline V gene, CDR1 is SGDLS and CDR2 is YYNGEE. Trimming removed 2 bases from V and 6 bases from J, with 9 bases in between. This CDR3 has 14 amino acids. The CDR3 protein is CASSVGIGNSPLHF. The CDR3 coding sequence is TGTGCCAGCAGCGTGGGTATTGGTAATTCACCCCTCCACTTT.

The V call is TRBV10-3, the J call TRBJ2-2; D may match TRBD1 or TRBD2 (5 bases each). This CDR3 region has 14 residues. Germline assignment: CDR1 ENHRY and CDR2 SYGVKD. Trimming stripped 7 bases from V and 0 bases from J, with 9 bases between. The CDR3: CAIKGTPNTGELFF. The CDR3 DNA follows: TGTGCCATCAAGGGGACCCCGAACACCGGGGAGCTGTTTTTT.

This rearrangement joins TRBV6-5 to TRBJ1-3; 9 nucleotides line up with TRBD1. J lost 3 bases, V lost 2 bases, and 5 bases had no gene match. Germline-derived CDR1 and CDR2 are MNHEY and SVGAGI. CDR3 size: 16 residues. For the CDR3, the DNA is TGTGCCAGCAGTTACCAGACAGGGGGGCTTGGAAACACCATATATTTT. It translates to CASSYQTGGLGNTIYF.

This clone has a single count. Distinct nucleotide sequences in the sample also encode this CDR3. The V call is TRBV15, the J call TRBJ2-3; D gene ambiguous. This CDR3 spans 15 amino acids. With 0 bases removed from V and 2 bases from J, the gap between germline ends came to 9 bases. CDR1 is LNHNV and CDR2 is YYDKDF in the germline V gene (reference sequence). Written as DNA, the CDR3 is TGTGCCACCAGCAGAGAGGGCCTCCCCACAGATACGCAGTATTTT. Its protein product is CATSREGLPTDTQYF.

The gene calls are TRBV9 and TRBJ2-3, with D possibly being TRBD1 (5 bases). From germline, CDR1 is SGDLS and CDR2 YYNGEE. The CDR3 consists of 17 residues. Trimming took off 3 bases at V and 2 bases at J, with 19 bases between the two ends. The CDR3 sequence: CASSALLTATFTDTQYF. CDR3 in DNA: TGTGCCAGCAGCGCCCTTTTGACAGCGACCTTCACAGATACGCAGTATTTT.

V gene TRBV6-6 combines with J gene TRBJ1-5; D gene unclear. There are 15 residues in the CDR3. Trimming left V 6 bases short and J 3 bases short, with 15 bases between. Germline values: CDR1 MNHNY, CDR2 SVGAGI (reference sequence). DNA for the CDR3: TGTGCCAGCAGGCCCAGTGTCCGCGACAATCAGCCCCAGCATTTT. Protein: CASRPSVRDNQPQHF.

The sample holds one count of this clone. The rearrangement links TRBV21-1 to TRBJ1-6. TRBV21-1 is deemed a pseudogene. The CDR3 consists of 17 residues. The CDR3 DNA follows: TGTGCCAGCAGCTGTTCGATAGCTACACATCATAATTCACCCCTCCACTTT. Its translation is CASSCSIATHHNSPLHF.

The chain joins TRBV9 to TRBJ2-6, with D unresolved. Germline V gives CDR1 SGDLS, CDR2 YYNGEE. The CDR3 runs to 16 residues. V lost 0 bases, J lost 2 bases, and 9 bases lay in between. The CDR3 reads CASSVDLRAGANVLTF. The DNA for the CDR3 is TGTGCCAGCAGCGTAGATCTCCGGGCTGGGGCCAACGTCCTGACTTTC.

The chain employs TRBV6-6 and TRBJ1-2; D gene ambiguous. V lost 5 bases, J lost 5 bases, and 15 bases lay in between. CDR1 is MNHNY, CDR2 SVGAGI, per germline (reference sequence). This CDR3 spans 14 amino acids. The CDR3 region is CASSPQSLGYGYTF. The CDR3 nucleotides are TGTGCCAGCAGTCCCCAATCCCTGGGGTATGGCTACACCTTC.

This rearrangement joins TRBV7-2 to TRBJ2-3, with D possibly being TRBD2 (6 bases). The germline V and J ends were trimmed by 4 bases and 4 bases, with 12 bases remaining between them. The germline CDR1 and CDR2 sequences are SGHTA and FQGNSA. This CDR3 has 14 amino acids. CDR3 in amino acids: CASSSEGRADTQYF. The CDR3 DNA reads TGTGCCAGCAGCTCGGAGGGCCGGGCAGATACGCAGTATTTT.

V usage is TRBV4-3 and J usage is TRBJ1-6; D gene ambiguous. CDR1 LGHNA and CDR2 YSLEER come from the germline V gene. The CDR3 runs to 16 residues. Trimming pared 2 bases from V and 8 bases from J, leaving 16 bases between. The CDR3: CASSQNTGTGDSPLHF. As DNA, the CDR3 is TGCGCCAGCAGCCAAAATACGGGAACTGGGGATTCACCCCTCCACTTT.

The chain has TRBV5-6 and TRBJ1-1; D remains ambiguous. This CDR3 is built from 12 residues. Germline CDR1 SGHDT, CDR2 YYEEEE. Trimming shortened V by 6 bases and J by 5 bases, and 11 bases separated the two germline ends. CDR3 nucleotide sequence: TGTGCCAGCATAGGTGCGGGTACTGAAGCTTTCTTT. As protein: CASIGAGTEAFF.

This clone was picked up a small number of times. The junction departs from the called germline gene at one end, perhaps through a read error. This chain uses TRBV4-2 with TRBJ1-3; a weak D match, TRBD1 (6 bases). The germline V gene encodes CDR1 LGHNA and CDR2 YNFKEQ. The CDR3 sequence is 14 residues long. The CDR3 DNA reads TGTGCCAGCAGCCAAGTTCGGAGTAGTGCAGGGGAGAATTTT. It specifies CASSQVRSSAGENF.

This chain uses TRBV19 with TRBJ2-2, with D possibly being TRBD1 (5 bases). V was pared by 6 bases and J by 0 bases, with 8 bases between. Germline loops: CDR1 LNHDA, CDR2 SQIVND (reference sequence). CDR3 size: 14 residues. The CDR3 region is CASSRAANTGELFF. In nucleotides, the CDR3 is TGTGCCAGTAGCAGGGCGGCGAACACCGGGGAGCTGTTTTTT.